This T cell receptor beta chain derives from a study of early T cells in non-severe SARS-CoV-2 infection. The germline V gene has CDR1 SNHLY and CDR2 FYNNEI. The CDR3 totals 12 residues. V was pared by 5 bases and J by 7 bases, with 11 bases between. TCRdb redid the calling of the 5' RACE reads with MiXCR, one entry per CDR3 protein. This table has 110,000 or so distinct CDR3 sequences, around 10% appearing once. The sample taken for sequencing was whole blood. The chain combines TRBV2 with TRBJ1-2; no reliable D call. The clonotype originates from an adult who was a healthcare worker with PCR-confirmed SARS-CoV-2 infection or an uninfected control (not recorded which). The CDR3 loop reads CASSPDTIGYTF. The CDR3 coding sequence is TGTGCCAGCAGTCCCGACACGATTGGCTACACCTTC.